This T cell receptor beta chain was sequenced in a study of blood T cell repertoires in COVID-19. Study overall: The United States, Italy and Spain were the sources of the acute and convalescent COVID-19 samples.

TCRdb's copy holds only in-frame clones and misses some; the assay was immunoSEQ multiplex PCR. The sample contains approximately 180,000 clones, more than 75% of which appear only once. The age range of participants was about 18 to 95 years, with residence in 20 to 25 US areas. V lost 0 bases and J 4 bases, leaving 9 bases between the germline ends. Germline-derived CDR1 and CDR2 are LGHNA and YSLEER. The CDR3 has 15 amino acids. This receptor was obtained from a woman aged 45-59 years with acute COVID-19. This chain links TRBV4-3 with TRBJ2-2; perhaps TRBD2 as D (6 bases). Sequencing was done on a sample of PBMCs or T cells enriched from blood (not recorded which). CDR3 loop: CASSQDRGSTGELFF. DNA of the CDR3: TGCGCCAGCAGCCAAGATCGGGGGAGCACCGGGGAGCTGTTTTTT.